The next 31 T cell receptor beta chains were all read from a single sample in a study of T cells after yellow fever vaccination. TCRdb re-derived calls from the 5' RACE reads in MiXCR, one entry per CDR3 protein. The profile shows some 300,000 distinct CDR3 sequences, about 10% of them singletons. The sequencing here drew on CD4+ T cells sorted from PBMCs, taken 45 days after the yellow fever booster vaccination. These receptors all stem from a young man who received the YFV17D yellow fever vaccine.

The chain recombines TRBV12-3 or TRBV12-4 with TRBJ2-7; 7 bases are a match to TRBD2. The CDR3 is 16 amino acids. V trimming: 4 bases; J trimming: 3 bases; junction bases outside the gene matches: 12. CDR3 in DNA: TGTGCCAGCAGTTGGGAGGGCGCTCTGAAACGCTACGAGCAGTACTTC. Its protein product is CASSWEGALKRYEQYF.

The chain couples TRBV4-1 to TRBJ1-3; D is possibly TRBD1 (6 bases). The CDR3 has 17 residues. Trimming shortened V by 1 base and J by 0 bases, and 13 bases separated the two germline ends. From germline, CDR1 is MGHRA and CDR2 YSYEKL. The CDR3: CASSQGWQGNSGNTIYF. CDR3 nucleotides: TGCGCCAGCAGCCAAGGTTGGCAGGGGAACTCTGGAAACACCATATATTTT.

The chain has TRBV12-3 or TRBV12-4 and TRBJ2-3; D is perhaps TRBD1 (6 bases). Trimming pared 7 bases from V and 13 bases from J, leaving 21 bases between. The CDR3 runs to 13 residues. In DNA, the CDR3 is TGTGCCAGCAACCAATGGGGGCAGGGGTTTGAGTATTTT. Translated: CASNQWGQGFEYF.

The CDR3 reads CAISEQALGGGAVNEQFF. In nucleotides, the CDR3 is TGTGCCATCAGTGAGCAGGCCCTTGGCGGGGGGGCGGTAAATGAGCAGTTCTTC. The rearrangement links TRBV10-3 to TRBJ2-1; 9 bases agree with TRBD2. CDR1 is ENHRY, CDR2 SYGVKD, per germline. J gave up 7 bases and V 2 bases, and 15 bases lay outside the gene matches. CDR3 length equals 18 residues.

The V call is TRBV12-3 or TRBV12-4, the J call TRBJ1-1; D gene ambiguous. The CDR3 length is 15 residues. V dropped 5 bases and J dropped 0 bases, with 13 bases sitting between them. This chain's CDR3 is CASSPPRGMNTEAFF. The CDR3 coding sequence is TGTGCCAGCAGTCCCCCGAGAGGGATGAACACTGAAGCTTTCTTT.

This clonotype was recorded a few times. The chain links TRBV5-1 to TRBJ2-3, with 8 bases that match TRBD2. The CDR3 runs to 14 residues. Per germline, CDR1 SGHRS and CDR2 YFSETQ. V gave up 2 bases and J gave up 5 bases; unmatched junction bases: 4. As DNA, the CDR3 is TGCGCCAGCAGCTTCGGACTAGCAGGAGATACGCAGTATTTT. Amino acids: CASSFGLAGDTQYF.

The genes are TRBV9 and TRBJ2-3; 7 bases fit TRBD2. The CDR3 loop spans 16 amino acids. Trimming cost V 4 bases and J 6 bases; bases outside gene matches: 14. Germline CDR1 SGDLS, CDR2 YYNGEE. The CDR3 region is CASSLGTTTALDTQYF. CDR3 sequence (DNA): TGTGCCAGCAGCTTGGGGACTACGACGGCACTCGATACGCAGTATTTT. The full variable domain, with the rest looked up from reference TRBV9 and TRBJ2-3, is DSGVTQTPKHLITATGQRVTLRCSPRSGDLSVYWYQQSLDQGLQFLIQYYNGEERAKGNILERFSAQQFPDLHSELNLSSLELGDSALYFCASSLGTTTALDTQYFGPGTRLTVL.

In its sample, this clonotype was seen many times. The chain recombines TRBV6-5 with TRBJ1-1; unclear D gene. This CDR3 is 13 amino acids long. The germline CDR1 and CDR2 sequences are MNHEY and SVGAGI. Trimming removed 2 bases at V and 1 base at J, with 5 bases between. The CDR3 nucleotides are TGTGCCAGCAGTTACCGGAGGAACACTGAAGCTTTCTTT. Its protein is CASSYRRNTEAFF.

This chain links TRBV20-1 with TRBJ2-2; 10 nucleotides agree with TRBD2. The CDR3 loop spans 15 amino acids. The V gene's germline CDR1 is DFQATT and CDR2 SNEGSKA (reference sequence). J was trimmed by 0 bases and V by 2 bases; bases with no gene match: 0. The CDR3 DNA reads TGCAGTGCTAGAACTAGCGGGGCGAACACCGGGGAGCTGTTTTTT. This codes for CSARTSGANTGELFF.

The chain couples TRBV28 to TRBJ2-7; tentatively, D is TRBD1 (5 bases). Trimming pared 8 bases from V and 4 bases from J, leaving 6 bases between. The CDR3 length is 10 residues. Germline assignment: CDR1 MDHEN and CDR2 SYDVKM. The CDR3 sequence is CASQGYEQYF. In DNA, the CDR3 is TGTGCCAGCCAGGGATACGAGCAGTACTTC.

The chain combines TRBV9 with TRBJ1-6; weak D call: TRBD1 (5 bases). Trimming pared 7 bases from V and 13 bases from J, leaving 18 bases between. The CDR3 is made up of 13 amino acids. Per germline, CDR1 SGDLS and CDR2 YYNGEE. CDR3 in DNA: TGTGCCAGCGCGGGGGTGGTCGGGGTCCCCCTCCACTTT. Protein sequence: CASAGVVGVPLHF.

This clonotype was counted between two and nine times. The chain's CDR3 is CASSYRVIGELFF. The CDR3 bases are TGTGCCAGCAGCTACAGGGTGATCGGGGAGCTGTTTTTT. The chain has TRBV5-4 and TRBJ2-2; maybe TRBD1 (6 bases). Deletions cut 3 bases from V and 7 bases from J, with 10 bases between. Germline assignment: CDR1 SGHNT and CDR2 YYREEE (reference sequence). This CDR3 region has 13 residues. Full variable domain (remainder filled in from reference TRBV5-4 and TRBJ2-2): ETGVTQSPTHLIKTRGQQVTLRCSSQSGHNTVSWYQQALGQGPQFIFQYYREEENGRGNFPPRFSGLQFPNYSSELNVNALELDDSALYLCASSYRVIGELFFGEGSRLTVL.

This clonotype was observed at least ten times. The chain has TRBV7-9 and TRBJ2-3; D gene uncertain. Germline-derived CDR1 and CDR2 are SEHNR and FQNEAQ (reference sequence). Trimming removed 5 bases from V and 11 bases from J, with 17 bases in between. The CDR3 loop spans 13 amino acids. The CDR3 is CASSTQSFSKQYF. The CDR3 DNA sequence: TGTGCCAGCAGCACCCAAAGTTTTTCCAAGCAGTATTTT.

The rearrangement links TRBV7-6 to TRBJ1-5; TRBD1 matches 9 bases. CDR1 SGHVS and CDR2 FNYEAQ come from the germline V gene. The CDR3 is 16 amino acids. J gave up 7 bases and V 1 base, and 8 bases lay outside the gene matches. The CDR3 region has the DNA TGTGCCAGCAGCTTAGTAGGGGGACAGGGTTGGCAGCCCCAGCATTTT. It translates to CASSLVGGQGWQPQHF. Variable domain in full (rest from reference TRBV7-6 and TRBJ1-5): GAGVSQSPRYKVTKRGQDVALRCDPISGHVSLYWYRQALGQGPEFLTYFNYEAQQDKSGLPNDRFSAERPEGSISTLTIQRTEQRDSAMYRCASSLVGGQGWQPQHFGDGTRLSIL.

This clonotype showed up many times. This chain links TRBV5-1 with TRBJ2-7; 7 bases match TRBD1. The CDR3 runs 15 residues. Looked up from germline, CDR1 is SGHRS and CDR2 is YFSETQ. Germline trimming cut 4 bases from V and 1 base from J; bases unmatched to any gene: 8. In nucleotides, the CDR3 is TGCGCCAGCAGCGTGACAGGGTTAGGGTCCTACGAGCAGTACTTC. Translated: CASSVTGLGSYEQYF.

This clonotype was seen a few times. The chain joins TRBV5-5 to TRBJ1-2; possible D gene TRBD1, 6 bases. CDR1 is SGHKS and CDR2 is YYEKEE in the germline V gene (reference sequence). This CDR3 is built from 14 residues. The ends were cut back, 3 bases at V and 9 bases at J, with 18 bases in the middle. This CDR3 reads CASSSWTDTGSYTF. The CDR3 region has the DNA TGTGCCAGCAGCTCCTGGACCGACACAGGGAGCTACACCTTC.

The chain carries TRBV7-2 and TRBJ1-5, with D possibly matching TRBD1 (5 bases). Germline loops: CDR1 SGHTA, CDR2 FQGNSA. With 2 bases removed from V and 0 bases from J, the gap between germline ends came to 14 bases. This CDR3 comprises 17 residues. The CDR3 coding sequence is TGTGCCAGCAGCTTAAGAGGGGCCCTCATTAGCAATCAGCCCCAGCATTTT. Residues: CASSLRGALISNQPQHF.

The V call is TRBV23-1, the J call TRBJ2-3; D gene ambiguous. TRBV23-1 falls under the ORF class, with uncertain function. The CDR3 consists of 16 residues. V gave up 4 bases and J gave up 1 base, with 15 bases separating them. The CDR3 bases are TGCGCCAGCAGTCGCCCGCTGGCCGTTGGCACAGATACGCAGTATTTT. Its translation: CASSRPLAVGTDTQYF.

The sample holds many counts of this clonotype. V usage is TRBV12-3 or TRBV12-4 and J usage is TRBJ2-1, with TRBD1 matching 10 bases. V lost 4 bases and J lost 8; bases outside the gene matches: 5. This CDR3 has 14 residues. The CDR3 DNA sequence: TGTGCCAGCAGTTGGCGACAGGGGGCCTATGAGCAGTTCTTC. Translation: CASSWRQGAYEQFF.

The V gene is TRBV2, the J gene TRBJ2-3; D perhaps matches TRBD2 (5 bases). The CDR3 is made up of 14 amino acids. The V gene's germline CDR1 is SNHLY and CDR2 FYNNEI. The CDR3, as DNA: TGTGCTGGGAGCTCGACCTCTAGCACAGATACGCAGTATTTT. Protein product: CAGSSTSSTDTQYF.

The J gene is TRBJ2-5, the V gene TRBV7-2; TRBD2 aligns across 12 bases. This CDR3 spans 17 amino acids. The V gene's germline CDR1 is SGHTA and CDR2 FQGNSA. With 5 bases clipped from V and 4 bases from J, the junction kept 11 bases outside the gene matches. CDR3 DNA sequence: TGTGCCAGCAGCCCGAGGACTAGCGGGGAATTAGGAGAGACCCAGTACTTC. Protein sequence: CASSPRTSGELGETQYF.

The chain has TRBV5-4 and TRBJ2-2, with D possibly being TRBD1 or TRBD2 (5 bases each). The CDR3 has 18 amino acids. V gave up 4 bases and J gave up 2 bases, with 21 bases separating them. Germline V gives CDR1 SGHNT, CDR2 YYREEE (reference sequence). The chain's CDR3 is CASSQSPAGTLNTGELFF. CDR3 DNA sequence: TGTGCCAGCAGCCAGAGCCCCGCTGGGACGCTAAACACCGGGGAGCTGTTTTTT.

V is TRBV4-3 and J is TRBJ2-1, with a possible D match to TRBD1 (5 bases). The V gene lost 0 bases and the J gene lost 0 bases, with 9 bases spanning the gap. CDR3 length: 16 amino acids. Germline V gene sequence: CDR1 LGHNA, CDR2 YSLEER. The CDR3 bases are TGCGCCAGCAGCCAAGATCACAGGTACTCCTACAATGAGCAGTTCTTC. This translates into CASSQDHRYSYNEQFF.

This clonotype was observed a few times. This chain links TRBV7-9 with TRBJ2-3, with D possibly matching TRBD1 (5 bases). The V gene's germline CDR1 is SEHNR and CDR2 FQNEAQ (reference sequence). The V and J ends lost 1 base and 7 bases respectively, with 15 bases between them. The CDR3 is 15 residues long. CDR3 sequence (DNA): TGTGCCAGCAGCTTAGGGGGCTCCCCGGCCTATACGCAGTATTTT. Amino acid sequence: CASSLGGSPAYTQYF.

This clonotype was seen a few times. The chain carries TRBV7-6 and TRBJ2-5; TRBD2 is a possible D gene (7 bases). The CDR3 is 16 amino acids. The germline CDR1 and CDR2 sequences are SGHVS and FNYEAQ. The ends were cut back, 2 bases at V and 2 bases at J, with 15 bases in the middle. The CDR3 here is CASSLRGAGAQETQYF. The CDR3 DNA follows: TGTGCCAGCAGCTTAAGGGGGGCGGGGGCTCAAGAGACCCAGTACTTC. The full variable domain, its missing parts supplied by reference TRBV7-6 and TRBJ2-5, is GAGVSQSPRYKVTKRGQDVALRCDPISGHVSLYWYRQALGQGPEFLTYFNYEAQQDKSGLPNDRFSAERPEGSISTLTIQRTEQRDSAMYRCASSLRGAGAQETQYFGPGTRLLVL.

This clonotype was observed many times. The chain's CDR3 is CASSGQGTDTQYF. The CDR3 DNA follows: TGTGCCAGCAGTGGACAGGGCACAGATACGCAGTATTTT. The chain joins TRBV25-1 to TRBJ2-3, with a possible D match to TRBD1 (6 bases). Deletions cut 4 bases from V and 1 base from J, with 6 bases between. CDR1 MGHDK and CDR2 SYGVNS come from the germline V gene. The CDR3 runs 13 residues.

This clonotype showed up many times. The chain is built from TRBV7-2 and TRBJ1-1; possible D gene TRBD1, 6 bases. Between the trimmed V and J ends, which lost 5 bases and 5 bases, there was a span of 15 bases. CDR3 size: 14 residues. Germline CDR1 and CDR2: SGHTA and FQGNSA. CDR3 amino acids: CASSPQGRRTEAFF. CDR3 sequence (DNA): TGTGCCAGCAGCCCACAGGGTAGGAGGACTGAAGCTTTCTTT.

The chain carries TRBV4-2 and TRBJ2-2; 9 nucleotides agree with TRBD2. The CDR3 covers 15 residues. With 1 base clipped from V and 7 bases from J, the junction kept 4 bases outside the gene matches. Looked up from germline, CDR1 is LGHNA and CDR2 is YNFKEQ. CDR3 in DNA: TGTGCCAGCAGCCAAGGGAGCGGGGGGAACGGGGAGCTGTTTTTT. It translates to CASSQGSGGNGELFF.

V and J are TRBV29-1 and TRBJ1-2, with unresolved D. Germline-derived CDR1 and CDR2 are SQVTM and ANQGSEA. This CDR3 region has 10 residues. Trimming pared 7 bases from V and 7 bases from J, leaving 10 bases between. CDR3 residues: CSASPGGYTF. The CDR3 DNA sequence: TGCAGCGCATCACCCGGTGGCTACACCTTC.

This clonotype occurred a few times. The V call is TRBV6-2 or TRBV6-3, the J call TRBJ2-7; D might be TRBD1 or TRBD2, each matching 6 bases. From germline, CDR1 is MNHEY and CDR2 SVGEGT. Trimming pared 4 bases from V and 0 bases from J, leaving 16 bases between. The CDR3 has 16 amino acids. CDR3 loop: CASSFTPGANSYEQYV. DNA of the CDR3: TGTGCCAGCAGTTTTACTCCGGGGGCCAACTCCTACGAGCAGTACGTC.

This clonotype was observed at least ten times. The chain links TRBV12-3 or TRBV12-4 to TRBJ2-1; 10 bases agree with TRBD2. This CDR3 is 15 amino acids long. V shed 6 bases, J shed 5 bases, and the junction held 7 bases outside the gene matches. This chain's CDR3 is CASRASGGPNNEQFF. CDR3 nucleotide sequence: TGTGCCAGCAGGGCTAGCGGGGGCCCTAACAATGAGCAGTTCTTC.